Below, 12 T cell receptor beta chains from the same sample are listed, as sequenced in a study of beta chain features in type 1 diabetes. General study findings and limits: In all four CD4+ subsets, TCRB CDR3 length was significantly, moderately reduced in type 1 diabetes.

Sequencing targeted expressed TCRB transcripts, as all isolated RNA had been reverse transcribed. The protocol was immunoSEQ multiplex PCR, while the TCRdb copy is restricted to in-frame clones and leaves out a portion. The profile shows around 710,000 clones, around 12% of them singletons. Their cognate antigens are unknown. Material for sequencing was naive CD4+ T cells from blood. All receptors come from a man aged 30-40 years with type 1 diabetes.

The V call is TRBV4-3, the J call TRBJ2-2; D is perhaps TRBD2 (6 bases). V was shortened by 2 bases and J by 6 bases, with 10 bases between the two germline ends. The CDR3 has 14 amino acids. In germline, CDR1 is LGHNA, CDR2 YSLEER. This CDR3 is CASSQFSGPGELFF. CDR3 coding DNA: TGCGCCAGCAGCCAATTTAGCGGACCCGGGGAGCTGTTTTTT.

This clone has only a few counts. This chain connects TRBV15 to TRBJ2-1; TRBD2 aligns across 13 bases. The CDR3 loop spans 15 amino acids. V shed 8 bases, J shed 6 bases, and the junction held 7 bases outside the gene matches. Germline CDR1 reads LNHNV; CDR2 reads YYDKDF (reference sequence). The DNA of the CDR3 is TGTGCCACCGCCGCCGGGACTAGCGGGGTCAATGAGCAGTTCTTC. Protein: CATAAGTSGVNEQFF.

In its sample, this clone was seen a few times. This rearrangement joins TRBV9 to TRBJ1-5, with D possibly TRBD1 on 5 matching bases. The CDR3 loop spans 15 amino acids. Germline lookup yields CDR1 SGDLS and CDR2 YYNGEE. The V gene lost 4 bases and the J gene lost 2 bases, with 13 bases spanning the gap. CDR3 nucleotides: TGTGCCAGCAGCCTGACCGGGACCGGCAATCAGCCCCAGCATTTT. The encoded protein is CASSLTGTGNQPQHF.

This clone has more than one count but fewer than ten. V is TRBV7-6 and J is TRBJ2-1, with a tentative D call TRBD1 (6 bases). Germline V gene lookup returns CDR1 SGHVS and CDR2 FNYEAQ. The CDR3 has 16 residues. V lost 3 bases, J lost 6 bases, and 18 bases lay in between. The CDR3 sequence is CASSFAGRGVGNEQFF. DNA for the CDR3: TGTGCCAGCAGCTTTGCCGGCAGGGGAGTCGGCAATGAGCAGTTCTTC.

This clone was found a few times. The chain joins TRBV5-1 to TRBJ2-3, with 8 bases fitting TRBD2. V dropped 0 bases and J dropped 3; count of bases not matched to a gene: 6. The V gene's germline CDR1 is SGHRS and CDR2 YFSETQ. The CDR3 is 16 amino acids. CDR3 loop: CASSLGTSFQTDTQYF. In nucleotides, the CDR3 is TGCGCCAGCAGCTTGGGGACTAGCTTTCAGACAGATACGCAGTATTTT.

The chain joins TRBV6-1 to TRBJ2-5; 7 bases are a match to TRBD2. Germline CDR1 and CDR2: MNHNS and SASEGT. Trimming cost V 9 bases and J 3 bases; bases outside gene matches: 7. The CDR3 covers 13 residues. The CDR3 sequence is CARGREGEETQYF. In DNA form, the CDR3 reads TGTGCCAGAGGCAGGGAGGGAGAAGAGACCCAGTACTTC.

In nucleotides, the CDR3 is TGTGCCAGTAGTGTAAGAGGCTACGGCTACGAGCAGTACTTC. Translating gives CASSVRGYGYEQYF. V usage is TRBV19 and J usage is TRBJ2-7, with unresolved D. CDR1 LNHDA and CDR2 SQIVND come from the germline V gene (reference sequence). The CDR3 has 14 residues. V dropped 5 bases and J dropped 3 bases, with 14 bases sitting between them.

For this clone: Distinct nucleotide sequences in the sample also encode this CDR3. The J gene is TRBJ1-2, the V gene TRBV28; 7 bases align to TRBD1. CDR3 length: 12 amino acids. The junction had 4 bases not matched to a gene; V was cut back by 6 bases and J by 6 bases. The germline gives CDR1 MDHEN, CDR2 SYDVKM. This CDR3 reads CASRLTGNGYTF. The CDR3 DNA reads TGTGCCAGCAGGTTGACAGGGAATGGCTACACCTTC.

This clone was recorded a few times. J is TRBJ2-3 and V is TRBV4-2, with D tentatively TRBD1 or TRBD2 (6 bases each). Germline values: CDR1 LGHNA, CDR2 YNFKEQ. V dropped 0 bases and J dropped 3 bases, with 16 bases sitting between them. The CDR3 is 17 residues long. CDR3 region: CASSQDGGGAVTDTQYF. CDR3 coding DNA: TGTGCCAGCAGCCAAGATGGAGGGGGAGCGGTGACAGATACGCAGTATTTT.

This clone occurred a few times. This rearrangement joins TRBV29-1 to TRBJ2-3; D is perhaps TRBD2 (6 bases). Germline V gene lookup returns CDR1 SQVTM and CDR2 ANQGSEA. The CDR3 consists of 15 residues. Trimming cost V 5 bases and J 2 bases, with 17 bases left between them. For the CDR3, the DNA is TGCAGCGTTCTCACCCGCAGGGAGGTCACAGATACGCAGTATTTT. Its translation is CSVLTRREVTDTQYF.

This clone was seen more than once but under ten times. The chain has TRBV5-1 and TRBJ2-7; D remains ambiguous. The CDR3 is 12 residues long. Germline assignment: CDR1 SGHRS and CDR2 YFSETQ. Trimming stripped 1 base from V and 2 bases from J, with 4 bases between. The CDR3 sequence is CASSLFPYEQYF. In DNA, the CDR3 is TGCGCCAGCAGCTTGTTCCCCTACGAGCAGTACTTC.

This sequence joins TRBV6-6 and TRBJ1-2, with unresolved D. The V gene's germline CDR1 is MNHNY and CDR2 SVGAGI (reference sequence). The CDR3 consists of 12 residues. Trimming took off 0 bases at V and 1 base at J, with 0 bases between the two ends. The CDR3 spells CASSYSNYGYTF. The CDR3 bases are TGTGCCAGCAGTTACTCTAACTATGGCTACACCTTC.